The TCR beta chain under discussion was sequenced for a study of shared clonotypes between healthy human individuals. In the original workflow: ImmunoSEQ sequences covered only the junction and lacked quality scores; filtering therefore differed. Generated by immunoSEQ multiplex PCR, the TCRdb table keeps only in-frame clones and is missing some. V, J and clone size are those of that table, while D and trimming were read from the DNA. The sample contains about 770,000 clones, 72% of which appear only once. The germline gives CDR1 KGHSH, CDR2 LQKENI. The trim removed 7 bases at V and 4 bases at J, leaving 8 bases unmatched. The length of the CDR3 is 15 residues. Healthy HIV-negative adults without recent acute infections or vaccinations served as donors. Every donor was a Caucasian adult from Nashville, Tennessee. A CD45RA-negative memory subset and a CD45RA+ naive subset were separated from the CD4+ cells.

This clonotype was obtained from a woman in her 30s in good health. Sequencing used memory CD4+ T cells sorted from blood. Subset denoted: CD45RA-negative fraction. The chain has TRBV18 and TRBJ1-2; 11 nucleotides match TRBD1. CDR3 sequence (DNA): TGTGCCAGCTTCGTTTCCGGGACAGGGGGCTATGGCTACACCTTC. Translating gives CASFVSGTGGYGYTF.